What follows describes a single T cell receptor beta chain. The antigen is not known. The CDR3 is 15 residues long. CDR1 MNHNY and CDR2 SVGAGI come from the germline V gene (reference sequence). Germline trimming cut 0 bases from V and 8 bases from J; bases unmatched to any gene: 2. The table came from immunoSEQ multiplex PCR; TCRdb's copy has only in-frame clones and leaves some out. The data hold around 1 million clones, with over 60% observed a single time. The data belong to a study of shared clonotypes between healthy human individuals. Notes on the study in general: Generally, naive subsets came out with larger estimated richness than memory subsets. Clonotype sharing across four donors was observed for about 5.2% of naive CD4 clonotypes. The diversity represented, both genetic and in exposure history, was limited by few donors.

The sequencing input was memory CD4+ T cells sorted from blood. Subset given: CD45RA-negative fraction. This chain joins TRBV6-6 and TRBJ1-6; TRBD1 aligns across 9 bases. This receptor was taken from a man aged 18 to 30 in good health. This CDR3 is CASSYSGTGHSPLHF. CDR3 DNA sequence: TGTGCCAGCAGTTACTCCGGGACAGGGCATTCACCCCTCCACTTT.